Below are 22 T cell receptor beta chains sequenced from a single sample in a study of blood T cell repertoires in COVID-19. The protocol was immunoSEQ multiplex PCR, while the TCRdb copy is restricted to in-frame clones and leaves out a portion. The profile shows more than 25,000 clones, 86% of them singletons. Sequencing was performed on peripheral blood. Receptors were obtained from a human donor with active COVID-19. The donor label of this sample is uncertain.

This clone was found a few times. The chain employs TRBV18 and TRBJ1-6; unclear D gene. Germline assignment: CDR1 KGHSH and CDR2 LQKENI. The CDR3 extends over 13 amino acids. V was pared by 1 base and J by 7 bases, with 5 bases between. CDR3 in DNA: TGTGCCAGCTCACCACGCGAGAATTCACCCCTCCACTTT. Protein product: CASSPRENSPLHF. Drawing the rest from reference TRBV18 and TRBJ1-6, the complete variable domain is NAGVMQNPRHLVRRRGQEARLRCSPMKGHSHVYWYRQLPEEGLKFMVYLQKENIIDESGMPKERFSAEFPKEGPSILRIQQVVRGDSAAYFCASSPRENSPLHFGNGTRLTVT.

The chain joins TRBV18 to TRBJ2-7; 7 nucleotides align to TRBD2. The CDR3 runs 14 residues. The germline gives CDR1 KGHSH, CDR2 LQKENI. Trimming cost V 3 bases and J 4 bases; bases outside gene matches: 6. CDR3 protein: CASSPGAGNYEQYF. The CDR3, as DNA: TGTGCCAGCTCACCTGGAGCGGGAAATTACGAGCAGTACTTC.

This chain links TRBV7-8 with TRBJ1-1; D might be TRBD1 (6 bases). Germline V gives CDR1 SGHVS, CDR2 FQNEAQ. This CDR3 region has 12 residues. Trimming cost V 4 bases and J 8 bases, with 11 bases left between them. The chain's CDR3 is CASSSMTGEAFF. The CDR3 DNA follows: TGTGCCAGCAGCTCAATGACAGGAGAAGCTTTCTTT.

The chain combines TRBV4-2 with TRBJ1-5; D not certain. Trimming left V 1 base short and J 1 base short, with 11 bases between. The CDR3 has 16 residues. Looked up from germline, CDR1 is LGHNA and CDR2 is YNFKEQ. For the CDR3, the DNA is TGTGCCAGCAGCCAAGGGATAGGAGAAAGCAATCAGCCCCAGCATTTT. Protein product: CASSQGIGESNQPQHF.

The rearrangement joins TRBV7-5 to TRBJ1-1; TRBD1 reflects the table's D call only, with no check against the DNA. TRBV7-5 is a listed pseudogene. This CDR3 is built from 11 residues. In nucleotides, the CDR3 is TGTGCCAGAAGCTTAGGGACAGGGGCTTTCTTT. Its protein is CARSLGTGAFF.

The rearrangement joins TRBV5-4 to TRBJ2-5; a possible D gene is TRBD2 (6 bases). This CDR3 comprises 15 residues. CDR1 is SGHNT and CDR2 is YYREEE in the germline V gene (reference sequence). With 7 bases removed from V and 4 bases from J, the gap between germline ends came to 20 bases. CDR3 sequence reads: CASLRTGSGGETQYF. The CDR3 DNA is TGTGCCAGCCTACGCACCGGGAGTGGGGGAGAGACCCAGTACTTC. Looking up the rest from reference TRBV5-4 and TRBJ2-5 gives the full variable domain: ETGVTQSPTHLIKTRGQQVTLRCSSQSGHNTVSWYQQALGQGPQFIFQYYREEENGRGNFPPRFSGLQFPNYSSELNVNALELDDSALYLCASLRTGSGGETQYFGPGTRLLVL.

The chain links TRBV5-1 to TRBJ1-4; a possible D gene is TRBD1 (6 bases). Germline assignment: CDR1 SGHRS and CDR2 YFSETQ. The CDR3 has 13 residues. Trimming pared 2 bases from V and 8 bases from J, leaving 10 bases between. CDR3 coding DNA: TGCGCCAGCAGCTTTACAGGGTTAGAAAAACTGTTTTTT. This gives the protein CASSFTGLEKLFF.

The chain is built from TRBV25-1 and TRBJ2-7; D is possibly TRBD1 (6 bases). Trimming removed 4 bases at V and 4 bases at J, with 11 bases between. CDR1 is MGHDK, CDR2 SYGVNS, per germline. CDR3 size: 13 residues. CDR3 nucleotides: TGTGCCAGCAGTGTACTACAGGGTTACGAGCAGTACTTC. As protein: CASSVLQGYEQYF.

This sequence joins TRBV28 and TRBJ1-2; the D gene is possibly TRBD1 (5 bases). The CDR3 loop spans 13 amino acids. Germline CDR1 and CDR2: MDHEN and SYDVKM. The V end lost 3 bases, the J end lost 8 bases, and 13 bases lay between the germline ends. The CDR3 spells CASSLAGGVGYTF. CDR3 nucleotides: TGTGCCAGCAGTTTGGCGGGGGGGGTCGGCTACACCTTC.

The V gene is TRBV9, the J gene TRBJ1-6; D perhaps matches TRBD1 (5 bases). V lost 4 bases, J lost 9 bases, and 20 bases lay in between. This CDR3 is built from 16 residues. The V gene's germline CDR1 is SGDLS and CDR2 YYNGEE. The CDR3 here is CASSLRQLPESSPLHF. In nucleotides, the CDR3 is TGTGCCAGCAGCCTCAGACAGTTGCCGGAATCTTCACCCCTCCACTTT.

This chain joins TRBV19 and TRBJ1-1, with 7 bases that match TRBD1. Germline lookup yields CDR1 LNHDA and CDR2 SQIVND (reference sequence). This CDR3 has 15 residues. V lost 6 bases and J lost 1; bases outside the gene matches: 8. The CDR3 here is CASRRQGSGNTEAFF. CDR3 bases: TGTGCCAGTAGGAGACAGGGATCAGGGAACACTGAAGCTTTCTTT.

In this sample, this clone turned up a few times. The rearrangement links TRBV28 to TRBJ2-7; TRBD1 agrees at 9 bases. The CDR3 is made up of 15 amino acids. Germline assignment: CDR1 MDHEN and CDR2 SYDVKM. V trimming: 5 bases; J trimming: 5 bases; junction bases outside the gene matches: 10. DNA of the CDR3: TGTGCCAGCAGTCCCGCCGGGACAGGGAGGAACGAGCAGTACTTC. Amino acids: CASSPAGTGRNEQYF.

The chain links TRBV10-3 to TRBJ2-3; 8 bases line up with TRBD2. The ends lost 6 bases at V and 1 base at J; junction bases unmatched: 6. The CDR3 runs 15 residues. The germline CDR1 and CDR2 sequences are ENHRY and SYGVKD. Here the CDR3 reads CAISGSGTRTDTQYF. The DNA for the CDR3 is TGTGCCATCAGCGGTAGCGGGACACGCACAGATACGCAGTATTTT.

As to this clone: The sample contains more than one DNA sequence encoding this CDR3. This chain links TRBV19 with TRBJ2-3, with D perhaps TRBD2 (5 bases). The CDR3 loop spans 15 amino acids. Per the germline V gene, CDR1 is LNHDA and CDR2 is SQIVND (reference sequence). V shed 4 bases and J shed 0 bases, with 11 bases lying between them. The CDR3 DNA is TGTGCCAGTAGTACCGGCCGGGGAAGCACAGATACGCAGTATTTT. This translates into CASSTGRGSTDTQYF.

The chain carries TRBV5-1 and TRBJ2-7, with 7 bases lining up with TRBD1. Germline-derived CDR1 and CDR2 are SGHRS and YFSETQ. There are 15 residues in the CDR3. J lost 3 bases, V lost 4 bases, and 10 bases had no gene match. The CDR3 nucleotides read TGCGCCAGCAGCGAAGGGGACAGCAATCACTACGAGCAGTACTTC. This encodes CASSEGDSNHYEQYF.

This chain connects TRBV6-2 or TRBV6-3 to TRBJ2-7; a possible D gene is TRBD1 (5 bases). This CDR3 region has 17 residues. Germline CDR1 is MNHEY and CDR2 is SVGEGT. The V end lost 0 bases, the J end lost 5 bases, and 20 bases lay between the germline ends. DNA of the CDR3: TGTGCCAGCAGTTACTCGATCAGGGCGCCCCCACCCCACGAGCAGTACTTC. Protein product: CASSYSIRAPPPHEQYF.

The gene calls are TRBV6-5 and TRBJ2-3; 7 bases agree with TRBD1. The J segment lost 0 bases and the V segment lost 6 bases, leaving 6 bases of the junction unmatched. Germline V gene sequence: CDR1 MNHEY, CDR2 SVGAGI. The CDR3 loop spans 15 amino acids. DNA of the CDR3: TGTGCCAGCAGGGAGGACAGGACTAGCACAGATACGCAGTATTTT. Protein product: CASREDRTSTDTQYF.

The sample holds a few counts of this clone. This sequence joins TRBV6-5 and TRBJ1-1; 8 positions match TRBD1. Germline assignment: CDR1 MNHEY and CDR2 SVGAGI. This CDR3 is built from 15 residues. V lost 7 bases, J lost 4 bases, and 11 bases stayed unmatched. The CDR3 here is CASTRKAQGATEAFF. The CDR3 nucleotides are TGTGCCAGCACCCGAAAGGCTCAGGGGGCCACTGAAGCTTTCTTT.

The gene calls are TRBV19 and TRBJ2-7; 7 bases align to TRBD1. The CDR3 is 17 amino acids. Germline V lookup: CDR1 LNHDA, CDR2 SQIVND (reference sequence). V was pared by 6 bases and J by 2 bases, with 16 bases of the junction left unmatched. The DNA for the CDR3 is TGTGCCAGTAGCCGGCCCTCGAAGGGGGCGACGACCTACGAGCAGTACTTC. Its translation is CASSRPSKGATTYEQYF.

This clone showed up just a few times. This chain uses TRBV18 with TRBJ1-5, with 8 nucleotides matching TRBD1. The J segment lost 2 bases and the V segment lost 5 bases, leaving 8 bases of the junction unmatched. The CDR3 covers 16 residues. Germline loops: CDR1 KGHSH, CDR2 LQKENI. This CDR3 reads CASSTWTGSGNQPQHF. CDR3 nucleotide sequence: TGTGCCAGCTCAACTTGGACAGGGTCGGGCAATCAGCCCCAGCATTTT.

In its sample, this clone was seen a few times. The sample carries other DNA sequences with the same CDR3. The J gene is TRBJ2-7, the V gene TRBV6-5; D is ambiguous. V lost 7 bases and J lost 6, with 10 bases in between. The CDR3 has 11 amino acids. The germline gives CDR1 MNHEY, CDR2 SVGAGI. The DNA for the CDR3 is TGTGCCAGCACCTTCGGTATCGAGCAGTACTTC. Encoded protein: CASTFGIEQYF.

The chain uses TRBV4-1 and TRBJ2-7, with 8 positions matching TRBD1. V shed 0 bases, J shed 7 bases, and the junction held 11 bases outside the gene matches. The germline gives CDR1 MGHRA, CDR2 YSYEKL. The CDR3 contains 16 residues. CDR3 coding DNA: TGCGCCAGCAGCCAAGATATAGGTCCAGGGGGCGAGGAGCAGTACTTC. Translated: CASSQDIGPGGEEQYF.